This T cell receptor beta chain emerged from a study of control samples from healthy donors and cancer patients. Germline values: CDR1 MGHRA, CDR2 YSYEKL. Trimming stripped 2 bases from V and 3 bases from J, with 17 bases between. This CDR3 contains 16 residues. Clones were sequenced by immunoSEQ multiplex PCR, and TCRdb holds only the in-frame ones, with some missing. Altogether 97,000 or so clones are present, about 90% being singletons, with the ten largest covering 2.5%. This receptor was taken from a woman aged 18-29 years in good health. Sequenced sample: blood. This chain uses TRBV4-1 with TRBJ2-7; tentative D call: TRBD2 (5 bases). The CDR3: CASSQRRPGKSYEQYF. The CDR3 DNA sequence: TGCGCCAGCAGCCAAAGGAGGCCGGGAAAGAGCTACGAGCAGTACTTC.